Listed below are T cell receptor beta chains from one sample, sequenced in a study of blood T cell repertoires in COVID-19. Profiling relied on immunoSEQ multiplex PCR, and the TCRdb table lists in-frame clones only, not all of them. The sample consists of around 400,000 clones, roughly nine tenths of them appearing once. The sample consisted of PBMCs or T cells enriched from blood (not recorded which). The receptors originated from a woman younger than 45 who had recovered from COVID-19. Both conserved end residues are part of each CDR3. The order of the fields is J gene, D gene, clone size, V gene, CDR3 DNA, CDR3 protein. D genes are given only for firm matches. Part of the rows lack a size; the others show once, few, many or a class for expanded clones.

>TRBJ1-1|.|.|TRBV11-2
TGTGCCAGCAGCTTAGTCTGGAGTAGTAGGGCTTTCTTT
CASSLVWSSRAFF
>TRBJ1-6|TRBD1|once|TRBV6-5
TGTGCCAGCAGCATACAGGGGCGAAGTTCACCCCTCCACTTT
CASSIQGRSSPLHF
>TRBJ1-1|TRBD1|.|TRBV9
TGTGCCAGCAGCGTTGGGACAGGGCAGACCAAAAACACTGAAGCTTTCTTT
CASSVGTGQTKNTEAFF
>TRBJ2-5|.|.|TRBV30
TGTGCCTGGAGTTGGGGGGTAGGATCAAATGAGACCCAGTACTTC
CAWSWGVGSNETQYF
>TRBJ2-1|TRBD1|.|TRBV7-9
TGTGCCAGCAGCTTAGGGACAGGAGAGCAGTTCTTC
CASSLGTGEQFF
>TRBJ2-7|.|.|TRBV7-6
TGTGCCAGCAGCTTGGCGAGAGGGCTTTACGAGCAGTACTTC
CASSLARGLYEQYF
>TRBJ2-5|.|few|TRBV7-2
TGTGCCAGCAGCTATGCCGGGGAGACCCAGTACTTC
CASSYAGETQYF
>TRBJ2-1|.|.|TRBV11-2
TGTGCCAGCAGCTTAGAAGAGGTTGGGGAGCAGTTCTTC
CASSLEEVGEQFF
>TRBJ1-5|.|.|TRBV7-6
TGTGCCAGCCACTTAAGACGGCAGGGCCTCATGGAGCCCCAGCATTTT
CASHLRRQGLMEPQHF
>TRBJ2-1|TRBD2|.|TRBV19
TGTGCCAGTAGTGAGCTAGCGGGCTACAATGAGCAGTTCTTC
CASSELAGYNEQFF
>TRBJ2-1|.|.|TRBV21-1
TGTGCCAGCAGCAAACCTGCGGGACAGGGGGTCAACAATGAGCAGTTCTTC
CASSKPAGQGVNNEQFF
>TRBJ2-5|TRBD2|once|TRBV6-1
TGTGCCAGCAGCGAACTAGCGGGAGGCACGGGGGAGACCCAGTACTTC
CASSELAGGTGETQYF
>TRBJ1-2|.|once|TRBV7-9
TGTGCCAGCAGCTTCTCTAACTATGGCTACACCTTC
CASSFSNYGYTF
>TRBJ2-7|.|.|TRBV5-1
TGCGCCAGCAGCTTCGACAGCACCTCCTACGAGCAGTACTTC
CASSFDSTSYEQYF
>TRBJ2-7|TRBD1|once|TRBV7-3
TGTGCCAGCAGCCCTTCGGGGGACAGGGGCGCCTACGAGCAGTACTTC
CASSPSGDRGAYEQYF
>TRBJ2-3|.|.|TRBV12-3/TRBV12-4
TGTGCCAGCAGTTTTATAGATACGCAGTATTTT
CASSFIDTQYF
>TRBJ2-1|TRBD1|.|TRBV5-1
TGCGCCAGCAGCAACACCGGGACAGGGGGCCCGGATGAGCAGTTCTTC
CASSNTGTGGPDEQFF
>TRBJ2-5|TRBD2|.|TRBV5-6
TGTGCCAGCAGCTTGGTTTCTAGCGGGGGCCAAGAGACCCAGTACTTC
CASSLVSSGGQETQYF
>TRBJ2-7|.|.|TRBV5-6
TGTGCCAGCAGCTTGGCCCCGGGTTGGTACGAGCAGTACTTC
CASSLAPGWYEQYF
>TRBJ2-7|TRBD1|.|TRBV18
TGTGCCAGCTCCTATGGACAGGGGGGCTCCTACGAGCAGTACTTC
CASSYGQGGSYEQYF
>TRBJ1-5|TRBD1|.|TRBV30
TGTGCCTGGAATTCAGGGGGCCTCAATCAGCCCCAGCATTTT
CAWNSGGLNQPQHF
>TRBJ2-7|TRBD2|.|TRBV29-1
TGCAGCGTTGGGGGGGCTAGCGGGGAGCAGTACTTC
CSVGGASGEQYF
>TRBJ2-3|TRBD1|once|TRBV9
TGTGCCAGCAGCTCCCCCGTGGGACAGGGATATACGCAGTATTTT
CASSSPVGQGYTQYF
>TRBJ1-2|.|.|TRBV28
TGTGCCAGCAGTTTCCGGGGATATAATGGCTACACCTTC
CASSFRGYNGYTF
>TRBJ1-2|.|.|TRBV6-6
TGTGCCAGCAGTTACCGGCAGGGGAATGGCTACACCTTC
CASSYRQGNGYTF
>TRBJ2-1|.|.|TRBV14
TGTGCCAGCAGCCAAGTCCTCCACCTAAATGAGCAGTTCTTC
CASSQVLHLNEQFF
>TRBJ1-5|TRBD1|.|TRBV9
TGTGCCAGCAGCGCGACAGGGGCAGGGCAGCCCCAGCATTTT
CASSATGAGQPQHF
>TRBJ1-1|TRBD1|.|TRBV19
TGTGCCAGTAGTATGCAGGGGGCGATGAACACTGAAGCTTTCTTT
CASSMQGAMNTEAFF
>TRBJ2-7|.|.|TRBV27
TGTGCCAGCAGTTTAGGAGGGTACTACGAGCAGTACTTC
CASSLGGYYEQYF
>TRBJ2-4|.|few|TRBV20-1
TGCAGTGCTAGTCGAAGGGAGACTGGCATTCAGTACTTC
CSASRRETGIQYF
>TRBJ2-6|TRBD1|.|TRBV10-1
TGCGCCAGCACATCAGGGGGCGACCGCTCTGGGGCCAACGTCCTGACTTTC
CASTSGGDRSGANVLTF
>TRBJ1-1|TRBD1|.|TRBV7-9
TGTGCCAGCAGCCCAGGACAGGGATTTCTGACTACTGAAGCTTTCTTT
CASSPGQGFLTTEAFF
>TRBJ2-7|TRBD1|.|TRBV25-1
TGTGCCAGCAGCGAAGGACAGGGCAGCTACGAGCAGTACTTC
CASSEGQGSYEQYF
>TRBJ1-2|.|.|TRBV11-2
TGTGCCAGCAGCTTAGGCTCCGGCTATGGCTACACCTTC
CASSLGSGYGYTF